The 29 T cell receptor beta chains presented below share a single source sample, sequenced in a study of T cell responses to AZD1222 COVID-19 vaccine. Using immunoSEQ multiplex PCR, the repertoire was profiled, and TCRdb retains in-frame clones only, with some absent. The table includes 140,000 to 150,000 clones, 80% to 90% detected once. This sample comprised peripheral blood, obtained on day 0 of AZD1222 vaccination. The receptors originated from an adult in good health.

The chain links TRBV28 to TRBJ2-6; D call uncertain. V lost 6 bases to trimming and J lost 1 base, with 10 bases between them. The CDR3 spans 15 residues. Germline V gives CDR1 MDHEN, CDR2 SYDVKM. The CDR3 is CASSPAGSGANVLTF. CDR3 in DNA: TGTGCCAGCAGCCCCGCAGGTTCTGGGGCCAACGTCCTGACTTTC.

The J gene is TRBJ2-1, the V gene TRBV15, with a possible D match to TRBD2 (6 bases). The ends were cut back, 1 base at V and 8 bases at J, with 15 bases in the middle. The CDR3 length is 15 residues. Germline V CDR1 and CDR2: LNHNV, YYDKDF (reference sequence). CDR3 in amino acids: CATSRGSGVSYEQFF. In DNA form, the CDR3 reads TGTGCCACCAGCAGAGGGTCGGGAGTTTCGTATGAGCAGTTCTTC.

The CDR3 DNA is TGTGCCAGCAGCTTAGTATCGGGGCATCAATCAGCCCAGCATTTT. Translation gives CASSLVSGHQSAQHF. This rearrangement joins TRBV7-2 to TRBJ1-5; weak D call: TRBD1 (5 bases). CDR3 length: 15 amino acids. V lost 1 base to trimming and J lost 11 bases, with 18 bases between them. Looked up from germline, CDR1 is SGHTA and CDR2 is FQGNSA.

This clone was seen a few times. The chain uses TRBV5-1 and TRBJ1-2; D is ambiguous. This CDR3 comprises 14 residues. Deletions cut 4 bases from V and 4 bases from J, with 14 bases between. From germline, CDR1 is SGHRS and CDR2 YFSETQ. DNA for the CDR3: TGCGCCAGCAGCCTGTTGGAGGCGACCTATGGCTACACCTTC. It is translated as CASSLLEATYGYTF.

V and J are TRBV5-8 and TRBJ2-5; TRBD2 is a possible D gene (6 bases). Germline values: CDR1 SGHTS, CDR2 YDEGEE. CDR3 size: 17 residues. The V gene lost 1 base and the J gene lost 2 bases, with 18 bases spanning the gap. The CDR3 sequence: CASSLKRAARWQETQYF. In nucleotides, the CDR3 is TGTGCCAGCAGCTTGAAGCGGGCCGCACGCTGGCAAGAGACCCAGTACTTC. The complete variable domain, with remaining parts taken from reference TRBV5-8 and TRBJ2-5, reads EAGVTQSPTHLIKTRGQQATLRCSPISGHTSVYWYQQALGLGLQFLLWYDEGEERNRGNFPPRFSGRQFPNYSSELNVNALELEDSALYLCASSLKRAARWQETQYFGPGTRLLVL.

The genes are TRBV18 and TRBJ1-3; no definite D call. In germline, CDR1 is KGHSH, CDR2 LQKENI. V gave up 2 bases and J gave up 4 bases, with 12 bases separating them. This CDR3 spans 15 amino acids. In DNA, the CDR3 is TGTGCCAGCTCACCAAACATGGTCGAGGGAAACACCATATATTTT. Encoded protein: CASSPNMVEGNTIYF.

This chain links TRBV28 with TRBJ1-5, with TRBD1 identical over 7 bases. The J segment lost 6 bases and the V segment lost 6 bases, leaving 8 bases of the junction unmatched. This CDR3 region has 14 residues. Germline lookup yields CDR1 MDHEN and CDR2 SYDVKM. CDR3 sequence (DNA): TGTGCCAGCAGCAAGACAGGGTACGGTCAGCCCCAGCATTTT. Protein sequence: CASSKTGYGQPQHF.

The CDR3 DNA sequence: TGTGCCAGCAGTGGACCCCGGGCTCGGGCAGATACGCAGTATTTT. This encodes CASSGPRARADTQYF. The V gene is TRBV6-4, the J gene TRBJ2-3; D is unclear. Germline CDR1 is MRHNA and CDR2 is SNTAGT. V was trimmed by 4 bases and J by 4 bases, leaving 15 bases between them. This CDR3 spans 15 amino acids.

V is TRBV20-1 and J is TRBJ1-2; no clear D. Germline CDR1 and CDR2: DFQATT and SNEGSKA (reference sequence). The CDR3 has 11 residues. Trimming took 5 bases from V and 8 from J, leaving 12 bases between them. CDR3 protein: CSAGVENGYTF. The CDR3 DNA reads TGCAGTGCTGGGGTGGAGAACGGCTACACCTTC.

This chain uses TRBV7-3 with TRBJ1-4; weak D call: TRBD1 (5 bases). This CDR3 has 13 amino acids. In germline, CDR1 is SGHTA, CDR2 FQGTGA. The V and J ends lost 5 bases and 8 bases respectively, with 12 bases between them. The CDR3 DNA is TGTGCCAGCAGCCGAGCAAGGGGAGAAAAACTGTTTTTT. This translates into CASSRARGEKLFF. The whole variable domain, filled in from reference TRBV7-3 and TRBJ1-4, reads GAGVSQTPSNKVTEKGKYVELRCDPISGHTALYWYRQSLGQGPEFLIYFQGTGAADDSGLPNDRFFAVRPEGSVSTLKIQRTERGDSAVYLCASSRARGEKLFFGSGTQLSVL.

The chain is built from TRBV6-2 or TRBV6-3 and TRBJ2-2, with 12 bases identical to TRBD2. This CDR3 has 14 amino acids. The V gene end was trimmed by 6 bases and the J gene end by 6 bases; junction bases not matched to a gene: 2. CDR1 and CDR2 (germline): MNHEY, SVGEGT. The CDR3 sequence is CASSLAGGPGELFF. The CDR3 DNA sequence: TGTGCCAGCAGCCTAGCGGGAGGGCCCGGGGAGCTGTTTTTT.

The genes are TRBV5-5 and TRBJ2-5; 8 positions agree with TRBD2. The V segment lost 2 bases and the J segment 3 bases; nucleotides outside the gene matches: 12. The length of the CDR3 is 17 residues. The germline V gene encodes CDR1 SGHKS and CDR2 YYEKEE (reference sequence). The CDR3 DNA sequence: TGTGCCAGCAGCTTCGGGAAAGCGGGAGTTCCGGAAGAGACCCAGTACTTC. Translation gives CASSFGKAGVPEETQYF.

This rearrangement joins TRBV5-1 to TRBJ2-7; 8 bases are a match to TRBD2. Trimming took 4 bases from V and 0 from J; bases not matched to a gene: 3. Germline CDR1 and CDR2: SGHRS and YFSETQ. The CDR3 totals 14 residues. The CDR3 loop reads CASSQTSASYEQYF. CDR3 DNA: TGCGCCAGCAGCCAGACTAGCGCCTCCTACGAGCAGTACTTC.

The V call is TRBV7-9, the J call TRBJ1-3; D may be TRBD1 (6 bases). Trimming stripped 5 bases from V and 2 bases from J, with 7 bases between. This CDR3 contains 13 residues. The V gene's germline CDR1 is SEHNR and CDR2 FQNEAQ (reference sequence). The CDR3 DNA follows: TGTGCCAGCAGCCGACAGGCTGGAAACACCATATATTTT. Its translation is CASSRQAGNTIYF.

The chain joins TRBV19 to TRBJ1-5; 9 nucleotides match TRBD1. CDR1 is LNHDA, CDR2 SQIVND, per germline (reference sequence). This CDR3 has 18 amino acids. With V trimmed by 7 bases and J by 1 base, 14 bases remained unmatched. CDR3 loop: CASITSRTGEESNQPQHF. The DNA for the CDR3 is TGTGCCAGTATTACCTCTCGGACAGGGGAGGAGAGCAATCAGCCCCAGCATTTT.

This chain links TRBV11-2 with TRBJ2-5, with D maybe TRBD1 (6 bases). This CDR3 region has 17 residues. Looked up from germline, CDR1 is SGHAT and CDR2 is FQNNGV. The V and J ends lost 3 bases and 5 bases respectively, with 22 bases between them. CDR3 nucleotide sequence: TGTGCCAGCAGCTTGCGCGGCCCAGGGGACCCAAGGGAGACCCAGTACTTC. Protein: CASSLRGPGDPRETQYF.

This chain connects TRBV12-3 or TRBV12-4 to TRBJ1-3; D gene ambiguous. The ends were cut back, 6 bases at V and 6 bases at J, with 12 bases in the middle. CDR3 length: 13 amino acids. The DNA for the CDR3 is TGTGCCAGCAGACGAGGGTATACAAACACCATATATTTT. Translating gives CASRRGYTNTIYF.

This rearrangement joins TRBV2 to TRBJ1-5; 7 bases agree with TRBD1. This CDR3 region has 14 residues. V dropped 4 bases and J dropped 5; count of bases not matched to a gene: 5. CDR1 and CDR2 (germline): SNHLY, FYNNEI. The CDR3: CASSVQGTYQPQHF. The CDR3 bases are TGTGCCAGCAGTGTACAGGGGACTTATCAGCCCCAGCATTTT.

The V gene is TRBV19, the J gene TRBJ1-4, with 8 bases matching TRBD1. Germline lookup yields CDR1 LNHDA and CDR2 SQIVND (reference sequence). The CDR3 spans 16 residues. After removal of 5 bases from V and 5 bases from J, the junction contained 10 bases not matched to a gene. DNA for the CDR3: TGTGCCAGTAGTCCTGGACAGGGTCTCGGGAATGAAAAACTGTTTTTT. Protein product: CASSPGQGLGNEKLFF.

A few counts support this clone. The rearrangement uses TRBV28 and TRBJ2-6, with TRBD1 matching over 7 bases. The V gene end was trimmed by 5 bases and the J gene end by 0 bases; junction bases not matched to a gene: 7. This CDR3 is built from 17 residues. Germline values: CDR1 MDHEN, CDR2 SYDVKM. The CDR3 reads CASSAGTEGSGANVLTF. The DNA for the CDR3 is TGTGCCAGCAGTGCCGGGACAGAAGGCTCTGGGGCCAACGTCCTGACTTTC. Looking up the rest from reference TRBV28 and TRBJ2-6 gives the full variable domain: DVKVTQSSRYLVKRTGEKVFLECVQDMDHENMFWYRQDPGLGLRLIYFSYDVKMKEKGDIPEGYSVSREKKERFSLILESASTNQTSMYLCASSAGTEGSGANVLTFGAGSRLTVL.

The V gene is TRBV12-5, the J gene TRBJ1-2, with D hard to call. Trimming cost V 0 bases and J 0 bases, with 8 bases left between them. The CDR3 contains 15 residues. The germline V gene encodes CDR1 LGHNT and CDR2 FRNRAP. Here the CDR3 reads CASGLVGRANYGYTF. The DNA for the CDR3 is TGTGCTAGTGGTTTGGTAGGAAGGGCTAACTATGGCTACACCTTC.

CDR3: CASSRQESYEQYF. The CDR3 bases are TGTGCCAGCAGCCGACAGGAATCCTACGAGCAGTACTTC. The chain uses TRBV3-1 (or the pseudogene TRBV3-2) and TRBJ2-7; possible D gene TRBD1, 6 bases. Trimming removed 4 bases from V and 1 base from J, with 8 bases in between. The length of the CDR3 is 13 residues. Germline-derived CDR1 and CDR2 are LGHDT and YNNKEL (reference sequence).

The rearrangement uses TRBV10-3 and TRBJ2-7, with D possibly TRBD2 on 7 matching bases. V was clipped by 1 base and J by 0 bases, with 13 bases between them. Germline assignment: CDR1 ENHRY and CDR2 SYGVKD. The CDR3 sequence is 16 residues long. The CDR3, as DNA: TGTGCCATCAGTGAGTTCGGGCGGGGGCCCTCCTACGAGCAGTACTTC. Protein product: CAISEFGRGPSYEQYF.

The rearrangement links TRBV19 to TRBJ2-1, with D unresolved. Germline CDR1 is LNHDA and CDR2 is SQIVND (reference sequence). The length of the CDR3 is 11 residues. Trimming stripped 3 bases from V and 11 bases from J, with 8 bases between. The CDR3 loop is CASSMGLQQFF. The CDR3 DNA reads TGTGCCAGTAGTATGGGTCTACAGCAGTTCTTC.

The chain combines TRBV28 with TRBJ1-1; TRBD1 matches 7 bases. CDR1 and CDR2 (germline): MDHEN, SYDVKM. The V gene end was trimmed by 0 bases and the J gene end by 1 base; junction bases not matched to a gene: 2. The CDR3 runs 15 residues. The CDR3 region is CASSLWGTANTEAFF. The CDR3 region has the DNA TGTGCCAGCAGTTTATGGGGGACAGCGAACACTGAAGCTTTCTTT.

The chain carries TRBV6-1 and TRBJ2-1; 11 nucleotides agree with TRBD2. V trimming: 2 bases; J trimming: 0 bases; junction bases outside the gene matches: 9. Germline V gene sequence: CDR1 MNHNS, CDR2 SASEGT. This CDR3 region has 19 residues. The CDR3 loop reads CASSEQGLADYTSYNEQFF. The DNA for the CDR3 is TGTGCCAGCAGTGAACAGGGACTAGCGGATTATACCTCCTACAATGAGCAGTTCTTC.

The rearrangement links TRBV20-1 to TRBJ2-1; no clear D gene. V was trimmed by 6 bases and J by 8 bases, leaving 11 bases between them. The V gene's germline CDR1 is DFQATT and CDR2 SNEGSKA (reference sequence). The CDR3 sequence is 11 residues long. The CDR3 is CSAADRYEQFF. The CDR3 coding sequence is TGCAGTGCCGCGGATAGGTATGAGCAGTTCTTC.

The J gene is TRBJ1-1, the V gene TRBV6-5, with D perhaps TRBD1 (6 bases). V was shortened by 0 bases and J by 10 bases, with 21 bases between the two germline ends. Germline V CDR1 and CDR2: MNHEY, SVGAGI. The CDR3 runs to 16 residues. CDR3 bases: TGTGCCAGCAGTTACTCGATCACACAGGGTAAATTCCGAGCTTTCTTT. Translated, it gives CASSYSITQGKFRAFF.

V is TRBV18 and J is TRBJ2-5; no definite D call. This CDR3 spans 13 amino acids. CDR1 and CDR2 (germline): KGHSH, LQKENI. V lost 5 bases and J lost 2, with 9 bases in between. The CDR3 DNA reads as TGTGCCAGCTCATCGATCTTACAAGAGACCCAGTACTTC. It specifies CASSSILQETQYF.